Listed here are 32 T cell receptor beta chains from one sample, sequenced in a study of Ad26.COV2.S vaccination and SARS-CoV-2 variants (dated by TCRdb to 2020 to 2022). This specimen's time point label, per the study, means: individuals recovered from natural SARS-CoV-2 infection. Receptor libraries were prepared by the immunoSEQ multiplex PCR assay. The source is immuneACCESS, and TCRdb retained only in-frame sequences with V and J called. Part of the clones is not carried over; for the studies checked, unresolved V genes explain less than half of this, and the remainder is unexplained. This sample comprises about 180,000 clones, around 85% of them detected only once. The ten most abundant clones make up approximately 6% of the sample. The material sequenced was peripheral blood, taken after recovery from COVID-19. Receptor source: a human donor who had recovered from COVID-19.

This clone came up once. V and J are TRBV7-2 and TRBJ2-7; D tentatively fits TRBD1 or TRBD2 (6 bases each). Germline values: CDR1 SGHTA, CDR2 FQGNSA. This CDR3 has 16 residues. Trimming pared 2 bases from V and 5 bases from J, leaving 19 bases between. CDR3: CASSLTDGGPPDEQYF. The CDR3 bases are TGTGCCAGCAGCTTAACGGATGGGGGGCCCCCGGACGAGCAGTACTTC.

Only one count was recorded for this clone. The rearrangement links TRBV15 to TRBJ2-7, with D perhaps given as TRBD1 or TRBD2 (5 bases each). CDR1 is LNHNV and CDR2 is YYDKDF in the germline V gene (reference sequence). Trimming took 9 bases from V and 0 from J, leaving 15 bases between them. This CDR3 spans 14 amino acids. CDR3 coding DNA: TGTGCCACAACTCGGGACGCCTCCTCCTACGAGCAGTACTTC. Translated: CATTRDASSYEQYF.

The rearrangement joins TRBV12-3 or TRBV12-4 to TRBJ2-7; TRBD2 matches at 7 bases. V gave up 3 bases and J gave up 2 bases; unmatched junction bases: 1. The CDR3 spans 13 residues. DNA of the CDR3: TGTGCCAGCAGTTTCGGGGGGACCTACGAGCAGTACTTC. It codes for CASSFGGTYEQYF.

The chain has TRBV6-2 or TRBV6-3 and TRBJ2-7, with 8 bases that match TRBD2. CDR3 length: 15 amino acids. Germline loops: CDR1 MNHEY, CDR2 SVGEGT. J gave up 2 bases and V 4 bases, and 7 bases lay outside the gene matches. CDR3 loop: CASSWGLGVTYEQYF. The CDR3 nucleotides are TGTGCCAGCAGTTGGGGACTAGGGGTAACCTACGAGCAGTACTTC.

The rearrangement uses TRBV7-3 and TRBJ2-1; TRBD2 aligns across 11 bases. V lost 4 bases to trimming and J lost 7 bases; unmatched junction nucleotides: 12. Germline V gene data show CDR1 as SGHTA and CDR2 as FQGTGA. This CDR3 contains 17 residues. The CDR3 DNA follows: TGTGCCAGCAGCTCCCTTATTATAGCGGGGGGGCCGAATGAGCAGTTCTTC. Translated, it gives CASSSLIIAGGPNEQFF. Combining the CDR3 with reference TRBV7-3 and TRBJ2-1 gives the whole variable domain GAGVSQTPSNKVTEKGKYVELRCDPISGHTALYWYRQSLGQGPEFLIYFQGTGAADDSGLPNDRFFAVRPEGSVSTLKIQRTERGDSAVYLCASSSLIIAGGPNEQFFGPGTRLTVL.

This clone was seen a few times. V usage is TRBV4-1 and J usage is TRBJ1-2; 8 bases are a match to TRBD1. The CDR3 runs to 15 residues. Looked up from germline, CDR1 is MGHRA and CDR2 is YSYEKL. After removal of 0 bases from V and 3 bases from J, the junction contained 3 bases not matched to a gene. DNA for the CDR3: TGCGCCAGCAGCCAAGAACCGGGACAGGACTATGGCTACACCTTC. Encoded protein: CASSQEPGQDYGYTF.

The rearrangement joins TRBV11-1 to TRBJ1-2; a possible D gene is TRBD1 (6 bases). The V and J ends lost 5 bases and 4 bases respectively, with 11 bases between them. The CDR3 consists of 13 residues. Germline V gene sequence: CDR1 SGHAT, CDR2 FQDESV (reference sequence). The CDR3 DNA is TGTGCCAGCAGCCCCACAGGGACCTATGGCTACACCTTC. Translation gives CASSPTGTYGYTF.

V gene TRBV27 combines with J gene TRBJ2-5; tentative D call: TRBD2 (6 bases). Deletions cut 10 bases from V and 5 bases from J, with 17 bases between. The CDR3 spans 13 residues. CDR1 and CDR2 (germline): MNHEY, SMNVEV (reference sequence). In DNA, the CDR3 is TGTGCCACCTACGGAGCGGGTGTCGAGACCCAGTACTTC. Its translation is CATYGAGVETQYF.

The J gene is TRBJ1-1, the V gene TRBV27, with a tentative D call TRBD1 (5 bases). The CDR3 totals 13 residues. Germline values: CDR1 MNHEY, CDR2 SMNVEV (reference sequence). V was cut by 3 bases and J by 3 bases, with 8 bases left in between. The chain's CDR3 is CASSFWGDTEAFF. The CDR3 nucleotides read TGTGCCAGCAGTTTTTGGGGGGACACTGAAGCTTTCTTT.

V gene TRBV11-2 combines with J gene TRBJ2-3; no clear D. V lost 4 bases and J 1 base, leaving 12 bases between the germline ends. This CDR3 has 15 amino acids. In germline, CDR1 is SGHAT, CDR2 FQNNGV. In DNA form, the CDR3 reads TGTGCCAGCAGCTCCCTGAGTGGGGGCACAGATACGCAGTATTTT. Encoded protein: CASSSLSGGTDTQYF. The full variable domain, completed using reference TRBV11-2 and TRBJ2-3, is EAGVAQSPRYKIIEKRQSVAFWCNPISGHATLYWYQQILGQGPKLLIQFQNNGVVDDSQLPKDRFSAERLKGVDSTLKIQPAKLEDSAVYLCASSSLSGGTDTQYFGPGTRLTVL.

This rearrangement joins TRBV7-6 to TRBJ2-3, with D uncertain. The V and J ends lost 5 bases and 4 bases respectively, with 10 bases between them. CDR1 and CDR2 from the germline V gene are SGHVS and FNYEAQ. The length of the CDR3 is 13 residues. Here the CDR3 reads CASSRFLADTQYF. CDR3 in DNA: TGTGCCAGCAGCCGATTCCTGGCAGATACGCAGTATTTT.

The chain joins TRBV6-1 to TRBJ1-4, with D possibly being TRBD1 (5 bases). The CDR3 length is 14 residues. Germline assignment: CDR1 MNHNS and CDR2 SASEGT. Trimming cost V 3 bases and J 8 bases, with 13 bases left between them. In DNA form, the CDR3 reads TGTGCCAGCAGTGAGAGGCAGGGTATGGAAAAACTGTTTTTT. This translates into CASSERQGMEKLFF.

The V gene is TRBV4-2, the J gene TRBJ2-1; 9 bases agree with TRBD2. Germline CDR1 is LGHNA and CDR2 is YNFKEQ. V lost 3 bases and J lost 0; bases outside the gene matches: 3. The CDR3 loop spans 16 amino acids. This CDR3 reads CASSHLLAGSYNEQFF. In DNA form, the CDR3 reads TGTGCCAGCAGCCACTTACTAGCGGGCTCCTACAATGAGCAGTTCTTC.

This clone was counted a single time. The CDR3 coding sequence is TGTGCCAGCTCACCGGGCGGGATTGGCGAGACCCAGTACTTC. This encodes CASSPGGIGETQYF. This chain joins TRBV18 and TRBJ2-5, with D perhaps matching TRBD2 (6 bases). The CDR3 totals 14 residues. V lost 3 bases, J lost 5 bases, and 13 bases lay in between. The germline V gene encodes CDR1 KGHSH and CDR2 LQKENI.

The chain uses TRBV28 and TRBJ1-6; D gene ambiguous. With 3 bases removed from V and 7 bases from J, the gap between germline ends came to 10 bases. Germline loops: CDR1 MDHEN, CDR2 SYDVKM. CDR3 length: 14 residues. CDR3 bases: TGTGCCAGCAGTTTTGGGCAGAGAAATTCACCCCTCCACTTT. This gives the protein CASSFGQRNSPLHF.

This chain joins TRBV6-4 and TRBJ1-2; 7 bases are a match to TRBD1. The CDR3 is 15 residues long. J was trimmed by 4 bases and V by 6 bases; bases with no gene match: 11. Germline lookup yields CDR1 MRHNA and CDR2 SNTAGT. The CDR3 nucleotides are TGTGCCAGCAGCCTAGAGGGGGCCCTAGGCTATGGCTACACCTTC. This gives the protein CASSLEGALGYGYTF.

The chain carries TRBV3-1 (or the pseudogene TRBV3-2) and TRBJ2-1; TRBD2 might be the D (5 bases). Germline V CDR1 and CDR2: LGHDT, YNNKEL (reference sequence). The V and J ends lost 3 bases and 5 bases respectively, with 11 bases between them. This CDR3 spans 14 amino acids. The CDR3 region is CASSHWGEDNEQFF. The CDR3 region has the DNA TGTGCCAGCAGCCATTGGGGAGAGGACAATGAGCAGTTCTTC.

V and J are TRBV11-2 and TRBJ2-5; D unclear. Germline CDR1 SGHAT, CDR2 FQNNGV. CDR3 length equals 13 residues. Trimming took 4 bases from V and 5 from J, leaving 11 bases between them. The CDR3 loop reads CASSSFVGETQYF. In DNA, the CDR3 is TGTGCCAGCAGCTCCTTTGTGGGGGAGACCCAGTACTTC.

The rearrangement joins TRBV4-1 to TRBJ1-1, with 8 bases identical to TRBD1. Germline V CDR1 and CDR2: MGHRA, YSYEKL. The CDR3 consists of 15 residues. J was trimmed by 0 bases and V by 4 bases; bases with no gene match: 4. The chain's CDR3 is CASSRLQGVNTEAFF. As DNA, the CDR3 is TGCGCCAGCAGCCGACTACAGGGGGTGAACACTGAAGCTTTCTTT.

The chain joins TRBV5-6 to TRBJ1-1; D is undetermined. Trimming took 2 bases from V and 1 from J, leaving 6 bases between them. The length of the CDR3 is 13 residues. Germline V gives CDR1 SGHDT, CDR2 YYEEEE. CDR3 DNA sequence: TGTGCCAGCAGCTTTCGTCGGAACACTGAAGCTTTCTTT. It specifies CASSFRRNTEAFF.

The rearrangement links TRBV5-1 to TRBJ1-1, with TRBD1 identical over 9 bases. Trimming took 0 bases from V and 2 from J; bases not matched to a gene: 2. The germline V gene has CDR1 SGHRS and CDR2 YFSETQ. The CDR3 is 15 residues long. CDR3 nucleotides: TGCGCCAGCAGCTTGGGGACAGGGGTTAACACTGAAGCTTTCTTT. This translates into CASSLGTGVNTEAFF.

The V and J genes are TRBV13 and TRBJ2-2, with 7 bases identical to TRBD2. From germline, CDR1 is PRHDT and CDR2 FYEKMQ (reference sequence). The CDR3 runs to 16 residues. With V trimmed by 7 bases and J by 7 bases, 15 bases remained unmatched. CDR3 amino acids: CASTIGWRENHGELFF. The DNA for the CDR3 is TGTGCCAGCACCATTGGGTGGCGGGAGAATCACGGGGAGCTGTTTTTT.

The sample holds one count of this clone. Its ends do not fully match the called genes, so a read error is possible. V usage is TRBV12-3 or TRBV12-4 and J usage is TRBJ1-3; unclear D gene. This CDR3 has 12 amino acids. In DNA form, the CDR3 reads TGTGCCAGCAGTTCTACCCCCCCAGGATCGAATTTT. This sequence encodes CASSSTPPGSNF.

J is TRBJ2-7 and V is TRBV3-1 (or the pseudogene TRBV3-2), with 10 bases matching TRBD1. V shed 4 bases and J 4 bases; nucleotides not matched to a gene: 1. From germline, CDR1 is LGHDT and CDR2 YNNKEL (reference sequence). CDR3 length: 13 amino acids. CDR3 in DNA: TGTGCCAGCAGCCTGGGACAGGGGTACGAGCAGTACTTC. It yields the protein CASSLGQGYEQYF.

CDR3 residues: CASSSGQGTGELFF. The CDR3, as DNA: TGTGCCAGTAGTTCGGGACAGGGCACCGGGGAGCTGTTTTTT. The chain joins TRBV19 to TRBJ2-2, with 9 bases fitting TRBD1. The ends lost 5 bases at V and 4 bases at J; junction bases unmatched: 2. This CDR3 contains 14 residues. Germline-derived CDR1 and CDR2 are LNHDA and SQIVND (reference sequence).

This clone was counted between two and nine times. The chain combines TRBV5-1 with TRBJ1-6; no clear D. The germline V gene encodes CDR1 SGHRS and CDR2 YFSETQ. V was pared by 4 bases and J by 6 bases, with 14 bases between. The CDR3 has 15 residues. The CDR3 reads CASSPSARPNSPLHF. The CDR3 DNA reads as TGCGCCAGCAGCCCTTCCGCACGGCCTAATTCACCCCTCCACTTT.

The CDR3 loop is CASSPPGGPNYGYTF. CDR3 bases: TGTGCCAGCAGTCCCCCGGGGGGCCCGAACTATGGCTACACCTTC. The gene calls are TRBV27 and TRBJ1-2; tentatively, D is TRBD1 (6 bases). The CDR3 consists of 15 residues. Trimming removed 5 bases at V and 2 bases at J, with 15 bases between. Per germline, CDR1 MNHEY and CDR2 SMNVEV (reference sequence).

The count of this clone is one. V usage is TRBV27 and J usage is TRBJ1-3, with D possibly TRBD1 on 5 matching bases. CDR1 and CDR2 from the germline V gene are MNHEY and SMNVEV (reference sequence). This CDR3 comprises 15 residues. The V end was cut by 0 bases, the J end by 2 bases, with 8 bases between. The CDR3 DNA reads as TGTGCCAGCAGTTTATCAGCGGGGGCTGGAAACACCATATATTTT. Translated, it gives CASSLSAGAGNTIYF.

This chain links TRBV6-5 with TRBJ2-1; D unresolved. The CDR3 runs to 13 residues. CDR1 MNHEY and CDR2 SVGAGI come from the germline V gene. Trimming stripped 6 bases from V and 8 bases from J, with 14 bases between. The CDR3 sequence is CASSSSSPHEQFF. The DNA of the CDR3 is TGTGCCAGCAGCTCCTCCTCGCCGCATGAGCAGTTCTTC.

The CDR3 sequence is CASQGYTEAFF. The CDR3 DNA reads as TGTGCCAGCCAAGGTTACACTGAAGCTTTCTTT. The chain recombines TRBV7-9 with TRBJ1-1; no firm D call. Germline assignment: CDR1 SEHNR and CDR2 FQNEAQ (reference sequence). This CDR3 spans 11 amino acids. Trimming shortened V by 8 bases and J by 3 bases, and 7 bases separated the two germline ends.

This clone came up once. This chain uses TRBV28 with TRBJ1-5; D is ambiguous. CDR1 and CDR2 (germline): MDHEN, SYDVKM. The V end lost 3 bases, the J end lost 2 bases, and 11 bases lay between the germline ends. There are 15 residues in the CDR3. The CDR3 reads CASSFSGYGNQPQHF. The CDR3 nucleotides read TGTGCCAGCAGTTTCTCCGGGTACGGCAATCAGCCCCAGCATTTT. The variable domain in full, completed from reference TRBV28 and TRBJ1-5, reads DVKVTQSSRYLVKRTGEKVFLECVQDMDHENMFWYRQDPGLGLRLIYFSYDVKMKEKGDIPEGYSVSREKKERFSLILESASTNQTSMYLCASSFSGYGNQPQHFGDGTRLSIL.

The chain links TRBV7-2 to TRBJ2-7; D is undetermined. Germline CDR1 reads SGHTA; CDR2 reads FQGNSA. Trimming removed 6 bases from V and 1 base from J, with 13 bases in between. The length of the CDR3 is 14 residues. The CDR3, as DNA: TGTGCCAGCAGGTCCCAAGGGCCATCCTACGAGCAGTACTTC. Translation gives CASRSQGPSYEQYF.